The 23 T cell receptor beta chains reported below all come from one sample, sequenced in a study of cytomegalovirus exposure and HLA in healthy donors. Primers for the PCR totalled 60 Vbeta and 13 Jbeta. Measured with immunoSEQ multiplex PCR; TCRdb has only the in-frame clones, and not every one. The repertoire holds hundreds of thousands of clones, about 80% seen once, with approximately 0.62% in the top ten. The sequencing sample was made of PBMCs. The receptors were sampled from a middle-aged woman in good health and CMV-seronegative.

This clone was detected once. The chain uses TRBV5-6 and TRBJ1-2; a possible D gene is TRBD1 (6 bases). The germline V gene encodes CDR1 SGHDT and CDR2 YYEEEE. V dropped 6 bases and J dropped 8 bases, with 20 bases sitting between them. The CDR3 spans 14 residues. This CDR3 is CASTLFGGAEGYTF. In DNA, the CDR3 is TGTGCCAGCACCCTCTTTGGGGGGGCGGAGGGCTACACCTTC.

The chain combines TRBV5-1 with TRBJ1-2; 8 bases align to TRBD1. The CDR3 loop spans 15 amino acids. V lost 4 bases, J lost 6 bases, and 11 bases stayed unmatched. Germline V lookup: CDR1 SGHRS, CDR2 YFSETQ. The CDR3 protein is CASSQGQGVIHGYTF. The CDR3 DNA is TGCGCCAGCAGCCAAGGACAGGGAGTTATACATGGCTACACCTTC.

The chain combines TRBV28 with TRBJ1-5, with 10 bases matching TRBD1. V was clipped by 8 bases and J by 7 bases; unmatched bases: 5. The CDR3 has 13 amino acids. From germline, CDR1 is MDHEN and CDR2 SYDVKM. CDR3 sequence (DNA): TGTGCCAGCTTTCGGGACAGGGGACAGCCCCAGCATTTT. Amino acid sequence: CASFRDRGQPQHF.

J is TRBJ1-1 and V is TRBV19; D ambiguous. Germline assignment: CDR1 LNHDA and CDR2 SQIVND (reference sequence). V gave up 3 bases and J gave up 6 bases, with 5 bases separating them. The CDR3 length is 11 residues. The CDR3: CASSILSEAFF. CDR3 in DNA: TGTGCCAGTAGTATTCTGTCTGAAGCTTTCTTT. Combining the CDR3 with reference TRBV19 and TRBJ1-1 gives the whole variable domain DGGITQSPKYLFRKEGQNVTLSCEQNLNHDAMYWYRQDPGQGLRLIYYSQIVNDFQKGDIAEGYSVSREKKESFPLTVTSAQKNPTAFYLCASSILSEAFFGQGTRLTVV.

Only one count was recorded for this clone. The rearrangement uses TRBV5-1 and TRBJ1-2; D possibly corresponds to TRBD1 (5 bases). Germline loops: CDR1 SGHRS, CDR2 YFSETQ. The CDR3 extends over 13 amino acids. V gave up 4 bases and J gave up 8 bases, with 15 bases separating them. This CDR3 is CASSADGSGGYTF. The CDR3 nucleotides read TGCGCCAGCAGCGCGGACGGGTCAGGGGGCTACACCTTC. Full variable domain (outside the CDR3, taken from reference TRBV5-1 and TRBJ1-2): KAGVTQTPRYLIKTRGQQVTLSCSPISGHRSVSWYQQTPGQGLQFLFEYFSETQRNKGNFPGRFSGRQFSNSRSEMNVSTLELGDSALYLCASSADGSGGYTFGSGTRLTVV.

The CDR3 is CASSQSPGNEQFF. CDR3 sequence (DNA): TGCGCCAGCAGCCAATCCCCGGGGAATGAGCAGTTCTTC. J is TRBJ2-1 and V is TRBV5-1; the D gene is possibly TRBD2 (5 bases). The CDR3 covers 13 residues. Between the trimmed V and J ends, which lost 4 bases and 7 bases, there was a span of 12 bases. The germline V gene has CDR1 SGHRS and CDR2 YFSETQ.

The chain employs TRBV10-3 and TRBJ1-5; 8 nucleotides line up with TRBD1. V shed 6 bases and J 5 bases; nucleotides not matched to a gene: 6. The CDR3 length is 14 residues. The germline V gene has CDR1 ENHRY and CDR2 SYGVKD. The chain's CDR3 is CAISRTGTDQPQHF. As DNA, the CDR3 is TGTGCCATCAGCAGGACAGGGACGGATCAGCCCCAGCATTTT.

The chain combines TRBV4-2 with TRBJ2-1; TRBD2 might be the D (5 bases). Trimming removed 0 bases from V and 0 bases from J, with 9 bases in between. The CDR3 runs 16 residues. The germline V gene has CDR1 LGHNA and CDR2 YNFKEQ. This chain's CDR3 is CASSQDPGLSYNEQFF. The CDR3 coding sequence is TGTGCCAGCAGCCAAGATCCCGGACTCTCCTACAATGAGCAGTTCTTC.

This clone has just one count. This chain uses TRBV27 with TRBJ2-5, with D possibly being TRBD2 (5 bases). This CDR3 spans 16 amino acids. The V gene lost 3 bases and the J gene lost 11 bases, with 25 bases spanning the gap. Germline lookup yields CDR1 MNHEY and CDR2 SMNVEV (reference sequence). The CDR3 DNA reads as TGTGCCAGCAGTTTGTCTCTGTGGACCGCTTTCGGGGAGCAGTACTTC. This translates into CASSLSLWTAFGEQYF.

The chain employs TRBV27 and TRBJ2-3; possibly TRBD2 for D (6 bases). The germline V and J ends were trimmed by 0 bases and 4 bases, with 8 bases remaining between them. The CDR3 runs 14 residues. Germline assignment: CDR1 MNHEY and CDR2 SMNVEV (reference sequence). DNA for the CDR3: TGTGCCAGCAGTTTATCGGAGGGCTCAGATACGCAGTATTTT. It encodes CASSLSEGSDTQYF.

V usage is TRBV2 and J usage is TRBJ2-7; D not resolved. Germline V CDR1 and CDR2: SNHLY, FYNNEI. The CDR3 runs 13 residues. Between the trimmed V and J ends, which lost 3 bases and 1 base, there was a span of 7 bases. The CDR3 DNA sequence: TGTGCCAGCAGTGAGGCTGATTCCTACGAGCAGTACTTC. This codes for CASSEADSYEQYF.

The gene calls are TRBV7-9 and TRBJ2-1, with D perhaps TRBD2 (6 bases). The V end lost 0 bases, the J end lost 7 bases, and 10 bases lay between the germline ends. This CDR3 has 14 amino acids. The germline V gene encodes CDR1 SEHNR and CDR2 FQNEAQ (reference sequence). The CDR3 DNA reads as TGTGCCAGCAGCTTAGCGGGGGGATTTAATGAGCAGTTCTTC. Its translation: CASSLAGGFNEQFF.

The CDR3 DNA sequence: TGTGCCAGCCGGGACCCGGGGGAGGAGCAGTTCTTC. Translating gives CASRDPGEEQFF. This chain joins TRBV28 and TRBJ2-1, with a tentative D call TRBD2 (6 bases). Germline assignment: CDR1 MDHEN and CDR2 SYDVKM. The CDR3 spans 12 residues. Trimming stripped 8 bases from V and 10 bases from J, with 15 bases between.

This clone was seen only a few times. The rearrangement uses TRBV28 and TRBJ1-3, with D possibly being TRBD1 (5 bases). The V end lost 6 bases, the J end lost 4 bases, and 13 bases lay between the germline ends. The CDR3 totals 14 residues. Germline V gene sequence: CDR1 MDHEN, CDR2 SYDVKM. This CDR3 is CASRPGGEGNTIYF. Written as DNA, the CDR3 is TGTGCCAGCAGGCCGGGGGGGGAAGGAAACACCATATATTTT.

This clone was seen just once. This chain uses TRBV19 with TRBJ1-2, with D perhaps TRBD1 (5 bases). The germline V gene encodes CDR1 LNHDA and CDR2 SQIVND (reference sequence). V was cut by 6 bases and J by 7 bases, with 12 bases left in between. The CDR3 has 12 residues. The CDR3 reads CASRTDQAGYTF. The DNA for the CDR3 is TGTGCCAGTAGGACAGACCAGGCTGGCTACACCTTC.

V and J are TRBV4-3 and TRBJ2-1; possible D gene TRBD2, 5 bases. Deletions cut 0 bases from V and 0 bases from J, with 27 bases between. The CDR3 is 22 amino acids. Germline V CDR1 and CDR2: LGHNA, YSLEER. CDR3: CASSQDLGRRGRRPSSYNEQFF. In nucleotides, the CDR3 is TGCGCCAGCAGCCAAGATCTTGGACGCCGGGGTCGTAGACCGAGCTCCTACAATGAGCAGTTCTTC.

The chain recombines TRBV6-1 with TRBJ1-1, with 7 bases matching TRBD1. Trimming took 10 bases from V and 5 from J; bases not matched to a gene: 13. The CDR3 length is 14 residues. Germline CDR1 and CDR2: MNHNS and SASEGT. CDR3 protein: CAILRQGEGTEAFF. In nucleotides, the CDR3 is TGTGCCATCCTTAGACAGGGAGAAGGGACTGAAGCTTTCTTT.

This rearrangement joins TRBV6-1 to TRBJ1-1; TRBD1 is a possible D gene (6 bases). V shed 6 bases and J shed 5 bases, with 19 bases lying between them. CDR3 length equals 15 residues. CDR1 is MNHNS and CDR2 is SASEGT in the germline V gene. This CDR3 is CASRSRGGGQTEAFF. Here the CDR3 DNA reads TGTGCCAGCAGATCACGGGGAGGGGGGCAGACTGAAGCTTTCTTT.

The chain carries TRBV29-1 and TRBJ2-2; D may be TRBD1 (5 bases). V was trimmed by 4 bases and J by 5 bases, leaving 8 bases between them. Germline CDR1 is SQVTM and CDR2 is ANQGSEA. The CDR3 extends over 12 amino acids. Written as DNA, the CDR3 is TGCAGCGTTGGACAGTCGACCGGGGAGCTGTTTTTT. Translated: CSVGQSTGELFF.

This clone was counted a few times. The CDR3 nucleotides are TGTGCCAGCAGCCCGACAGGGGGCGCGAACACTGAAGCTTTCTTT. As protein: CASSPTGGANTEAFF. This chain connects TRBV7-2 to TRBJ1-1; TRBD1 matches 10 bases. Germline loops: CDR1 SGHTA, CDR2 FQGNSA. Unmatched junction bases numbered 4, after V lost 5 bases and J lost 1 base. There are 15 residues in the CDR3.

The CDR3 reads CASRGWGEAKNIQYF. The CDR3, as DNA: TGTGCCAGCAGAGGGTGGGGGGAAGCCAAAAACATTCAGTACTTC. The chain joins TRBV27 to TRBJ2-4; TRBD2 might be the D (6 bases). Trimming took 6 bases from V and 0 from J, leaving 12 bases between them. This CDR3 has 15 residues. Germline CDR1 reads MNHEY; CDR2 reads SMNVEV (reference sequence).

The CDR3 loop is CASSLTAGLAQPQHF. DNA for the CDR3: TGTGCCAGCAGCTTAACAGCGGGTCTGGCCCAGCCCCAGCATTTT. The chain carries TRBV7-2 and TRBJ1-5; no clear D gene. This CDR3 is 15 amino acids long. Germline CDR1 reads SGHTA; CDR2 reads FQGNSA. Trimming left V 2 bases short and J 7 bases short, with 15 bases between.

The V and J genes are TRBV30 and TRBJ2-2; D unclear. The CDR3 runs to 15 residues. The V and J ends lost 0 bases and 0 bases respectively, with 8 bases between them. Germline lookup yields CDR1 GTSNPN and CDR2 SVGIG (reference sequence). The CDR3: CAWSVGFANTGELFF. CDR3 DNA sequence: TGTGCCTGGAGTGTGGGCTTCGCGAACACCGGGGAGCTGTTTTTT.